This TCR beta chain was captured in a study of spatial heterogeneity in lung cancer. Findings and caveats of the study: The study found that expanded intratumoral alpha and beta TCR counts tracked tumor mutation counts.

By frequency in the sample, this clonotype is medium-sized. Its cognate antigen is unknown. Every TCR cDNA molecule bore its own unique molecular identifier. TCRdb re-derived calls from the 5' RACE reads in MiXCR, one entry per CDR3 protein. Here the sample spans about 5,300 distinct CDR3 sequences, roughly 8.1% being singletons. Regarding time point: sample taken at primary tumor resection. Samples came from 72 TRACERx patients with untreated early-stage lung cancer. Unsorted whole RNA of tumor, nontumor lung or frozen PBMC was sequenced. Sequencing was performed on lung tumor tissue, taken at surgery. The TCR originated in a male donor with early-stage non-small cell lung cancer.

The CDR3 loop reads CASSLAPGVTYEQYF. The DNA for the CDR3 is TGTGCCAGCAGCTTAGCGCCGGGGGTAACCTACGAGCAGTACTTC. The V and J genes are TRBV7-2 and TRBJ2-7, with TRBD2 as a possible D gene (6 bases). CDR1 is SGHTA and CDR2 is FQGNSA in the germline V gene. The CDR3 contains 15 residues. Trimming cost V 0 bases and J 2 bases, with 11 bases left between them.